This TCR beta chain appears in the sequencing data of a study of blood T cells in healthy people across ages. Study overall: Per two T cells, template switching captured roughly one barcoded beta molecule. Study-level results: While age rose, TCR beta diversity per million T cells dropped in a roughly linear way. There were more naive CD4+ cells and higher diversity in long-lived donors than in aged donors.

A J-beta primer mix and a sample-barcoded 5' primer were used in a second PCR of roughly 7 to 12 cycles. Every molecule of cDNA carried a tag from a template-switch adaptor with 12 random nucleotides. Via MiXCR, TCRdb re-called the 5' RACE reads, giving one row per CDR3 protein. The table has some 1.7 million distinct CDR3 sequences, roughly 28% seen once. Germline V gene lookup returns CDR1 LGHDT and CDR2 YNNKEL (reference sequence). The ends were cut back, 3 bases at V and 4 bases at J, with 15 bases in the middle. The CDR3 is made up of 15 amino acids. A word on this clonotype: Its antigen is unidentified.

The chain employs TRBV3-1 and TRBJ1-2, with D perhaps TRBD1 (6 bases). Sequences were obtained from blood. The clonotype comes from a woman aged 25 to 39 in good health. The CDR3 nucleotides read TGTGCCAGCAGCCAGTCTTCGGGGGGCGGCTATGGCTACACCTTC. It encodes CASSQSSGGGYGYTF. Full variable domain (rest looked up from reference TRBV3-1 and TRBJ1-2): DTAVSQTPKYLVTQMGNDKSIKCEQNLGHDTMYWYKQDSKKFLKIMFSYNNKELIINETVPNRFSPKSPDKAHLNLHINSLELGDSAVYFCASSQSSGGGYGYTFGSGTRLTVV.